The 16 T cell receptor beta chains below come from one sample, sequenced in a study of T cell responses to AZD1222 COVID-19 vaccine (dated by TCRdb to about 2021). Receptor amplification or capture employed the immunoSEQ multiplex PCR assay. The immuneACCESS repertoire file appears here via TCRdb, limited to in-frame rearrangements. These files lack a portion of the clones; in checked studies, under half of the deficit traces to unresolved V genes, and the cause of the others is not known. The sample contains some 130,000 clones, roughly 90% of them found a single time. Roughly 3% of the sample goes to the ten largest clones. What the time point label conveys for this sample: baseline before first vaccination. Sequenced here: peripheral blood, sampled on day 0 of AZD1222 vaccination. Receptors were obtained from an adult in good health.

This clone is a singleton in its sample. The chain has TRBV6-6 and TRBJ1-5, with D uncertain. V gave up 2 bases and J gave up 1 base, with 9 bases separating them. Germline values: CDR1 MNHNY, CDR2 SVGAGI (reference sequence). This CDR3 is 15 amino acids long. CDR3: CASSYGEWSNQPQHF. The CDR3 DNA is TGTGCCAGCAGTTACGGTGAATGGAGCAATCAGCCCCAGCATTTT.

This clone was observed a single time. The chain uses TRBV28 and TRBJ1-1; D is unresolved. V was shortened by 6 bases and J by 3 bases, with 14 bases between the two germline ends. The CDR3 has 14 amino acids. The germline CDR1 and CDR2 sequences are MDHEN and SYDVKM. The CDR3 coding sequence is TGTGCCAGCAGCGGGTGGGGATTGGACACTGAAGCTTTCTTT. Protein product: CASSGWGLDTEAFF. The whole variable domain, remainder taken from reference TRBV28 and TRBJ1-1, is DVKVTQSSRYLVKRTGEKVFLECVQDMDHENMFWYRQDPGLGLRLIYFSYDVKMKEKGDIPEGYSVSREKKERFSLILESASTNQTSMYLCASSGWGLDTEAFFGQGTRLTVV.

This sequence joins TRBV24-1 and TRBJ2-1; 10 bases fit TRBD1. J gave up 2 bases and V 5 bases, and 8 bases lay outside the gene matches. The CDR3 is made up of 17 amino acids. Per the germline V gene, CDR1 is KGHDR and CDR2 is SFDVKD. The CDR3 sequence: CATSGGPGQGTYNEQFF. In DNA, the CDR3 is TGTGCCACCAGTGGAGGGCCGGGACAGGGGACCTACAATGAGCAGTTCTTC.

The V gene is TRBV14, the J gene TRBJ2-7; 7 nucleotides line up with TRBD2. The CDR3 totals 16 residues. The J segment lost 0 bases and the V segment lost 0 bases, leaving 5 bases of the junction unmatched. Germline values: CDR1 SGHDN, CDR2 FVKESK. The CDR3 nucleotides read TGTGCCAGCAGCCAAGATGCCAGGGACTACTCCTACGAGCAGTACTTC. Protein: CASSQDARDYSYEQYF.

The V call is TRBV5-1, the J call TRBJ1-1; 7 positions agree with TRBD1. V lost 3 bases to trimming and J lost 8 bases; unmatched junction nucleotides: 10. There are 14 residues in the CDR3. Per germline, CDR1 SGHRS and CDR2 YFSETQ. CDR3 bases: TGCGCCAGCAGCTGGGCTGGGACAGTAGACGAAGCTTTCTTT. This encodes CASSWAGTVDEAFF.

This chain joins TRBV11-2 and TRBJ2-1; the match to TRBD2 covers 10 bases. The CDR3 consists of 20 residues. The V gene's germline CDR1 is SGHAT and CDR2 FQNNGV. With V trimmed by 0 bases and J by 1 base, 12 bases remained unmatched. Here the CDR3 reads CASSLDGPQIAGGSYNEQFF. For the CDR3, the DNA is TGTGCCAGCAGCTTAGATGGTCCCCAGATAGCGGGAGGATCCTACAATGAGCAGTTCTTC.

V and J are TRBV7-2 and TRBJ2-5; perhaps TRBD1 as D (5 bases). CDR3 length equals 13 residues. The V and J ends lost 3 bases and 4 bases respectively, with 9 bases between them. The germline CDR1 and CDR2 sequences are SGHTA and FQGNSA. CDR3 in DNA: TGTGCCAGCAGCTTTGACAGAAGAGAGACCCAGTACTTC. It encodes CASSFDRRETQYF.

CDR3 nucleotide sequence: TGCAGCGTTGAAACACTAGCGGGAGACAGGGAGACCCAGTACTTC. Residues: CSVETLAGDRETQYF. This rearrangement joins TRBV29-1 to TRBJ2-5; 11 bases are shared with TRBD2. V lost 2 bases and J lost 5; bases outside the gene matches: 7. Germline loops: CDR1 SQVTM, CDR2 ANQGSEA. The CDR3 runs to 15 residues.

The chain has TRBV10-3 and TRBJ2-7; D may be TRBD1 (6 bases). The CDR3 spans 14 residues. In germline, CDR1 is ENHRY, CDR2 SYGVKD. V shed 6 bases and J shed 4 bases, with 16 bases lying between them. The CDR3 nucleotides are TGTGCCATCAGAAGGGACCTTCAGGGGTACGAGCAGTACTTC. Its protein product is CAIRRDLQGYEQYF.

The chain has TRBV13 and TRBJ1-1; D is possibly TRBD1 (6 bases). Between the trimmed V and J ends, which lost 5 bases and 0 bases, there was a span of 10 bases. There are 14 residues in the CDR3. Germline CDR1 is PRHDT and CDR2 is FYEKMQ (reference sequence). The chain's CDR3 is CASSVTGLNTEAFF. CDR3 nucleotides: TGTGCCAGCAGCGTTACAGGGCTGAACACTGAAGCTTTCTTT.

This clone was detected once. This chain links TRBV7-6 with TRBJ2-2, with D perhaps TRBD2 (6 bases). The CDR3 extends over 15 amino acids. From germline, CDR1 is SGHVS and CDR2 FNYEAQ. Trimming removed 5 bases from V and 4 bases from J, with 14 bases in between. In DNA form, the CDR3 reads TGTGCCAGCAGCACCGCCGGCGGGATCACCGGGGAGCTGTTTTTT. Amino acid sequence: CASSTAGGITGELFF. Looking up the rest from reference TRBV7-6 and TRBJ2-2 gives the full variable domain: GAGVSQSPRYKVTKRGQDVALRCDPISGHVSLYWYRQALGQGPEFLTYFNYEAQQDKSGLPNDRFSAERPEGSISTLTIQRTEQRDSAMYRCASSTAGGITGELFFGEGSRLTVL.

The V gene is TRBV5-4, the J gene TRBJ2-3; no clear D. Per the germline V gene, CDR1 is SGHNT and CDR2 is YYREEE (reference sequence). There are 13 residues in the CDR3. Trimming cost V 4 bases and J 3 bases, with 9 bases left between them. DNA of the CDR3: TGTGCCAGCAGCCCAGACGCTACAGATACGCAGTATTTT. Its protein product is CASSPDATDTQYF.

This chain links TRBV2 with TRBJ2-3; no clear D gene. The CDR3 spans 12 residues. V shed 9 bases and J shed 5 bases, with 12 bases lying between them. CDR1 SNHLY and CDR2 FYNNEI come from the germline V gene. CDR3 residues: CASKYSEDTQYF. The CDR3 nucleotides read TGTGCCAGTAAATACAGTGAAGATACGCAGTATTTT. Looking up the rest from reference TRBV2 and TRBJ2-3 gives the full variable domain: EPEVTQTPSHQVTQMGQEVILRCVPISNHLYFYWYRQILGQKVEFLVSFYNNEISEKSEIFDDQFSVERPDGSNFTLKIRSTKLEDSAMYFCASKYSEDTQYFGPGTRLTVL.

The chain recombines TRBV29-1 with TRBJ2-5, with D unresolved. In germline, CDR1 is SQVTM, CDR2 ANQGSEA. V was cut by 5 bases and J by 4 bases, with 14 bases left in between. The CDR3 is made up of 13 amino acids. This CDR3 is CSVSYRRTETQYF. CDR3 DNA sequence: TGCAGCGTTTCGTATCGGAGAACAGAGACCCAGTACTTC.

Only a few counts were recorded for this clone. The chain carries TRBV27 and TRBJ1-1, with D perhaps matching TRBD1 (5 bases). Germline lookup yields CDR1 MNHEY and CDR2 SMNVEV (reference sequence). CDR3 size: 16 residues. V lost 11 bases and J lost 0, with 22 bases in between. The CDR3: CASRASGPPMNTEAFF. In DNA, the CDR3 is TGTGCCTCCAGGGCCTCCGGCCCCCCTATGAACACTGAAGCTTTCTTT.

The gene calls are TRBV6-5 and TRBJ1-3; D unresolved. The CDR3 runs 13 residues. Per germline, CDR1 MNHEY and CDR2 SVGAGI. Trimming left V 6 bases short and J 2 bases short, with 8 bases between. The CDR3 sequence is CASRLTAGNTIYF. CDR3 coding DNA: TGTGCCAGCAGGCTGACGGCTGGAAACACCATATATTTT.